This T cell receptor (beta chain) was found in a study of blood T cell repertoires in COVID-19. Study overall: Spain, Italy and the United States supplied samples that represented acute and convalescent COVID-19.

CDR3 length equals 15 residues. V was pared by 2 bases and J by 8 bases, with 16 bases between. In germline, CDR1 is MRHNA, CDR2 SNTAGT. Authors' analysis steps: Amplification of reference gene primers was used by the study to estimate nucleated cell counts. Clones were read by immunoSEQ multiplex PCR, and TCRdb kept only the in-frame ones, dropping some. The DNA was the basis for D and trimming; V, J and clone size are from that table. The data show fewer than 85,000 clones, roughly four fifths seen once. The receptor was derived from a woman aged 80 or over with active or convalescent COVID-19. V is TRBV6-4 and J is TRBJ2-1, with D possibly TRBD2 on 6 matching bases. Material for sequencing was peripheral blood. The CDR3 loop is CASSDDAGPTHEQFF. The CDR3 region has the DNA TGTGCCAGCAGTGACGATGCGGGACCCACTCATGAGCAGTTCTTC.